The clone carrying this T cell receptor beta chain was counted many times. Its target is unknown. The data are from a study of response to subunit inactivated influenza vaccine. The study, taken as a whole, reports: The authors offered the suggestion that each seasonal influenza vaccination recruits few new T cells.

V lost 6 bases, J lost 9 bases, and 4 bases stayed unmatched. Germline V gives CDR1 MNHNY, CDR2 SVGAGI (reference sequence). The CDR3 has 13 amino acids. TCRdb processed the RT-PCR reads anew with MiXCR; each CDR3 protein has one entry. The sample lists 450,000 to 500,000 distinct CDR3 sequences; over 9.5% were seen once. The source was PBMCs from blood, collected 45 days after vaccination. The source of this sequence is a man in his fifties who received an inactivated influenza vaccine. The chain links TRBV6-6 to TRBJ1-6, with TRBD1 matching over 8 bases. DNA for the CDR3: TGTGCCAGCAGCATACAGGGGGGTTCACCCCTCCACTTT. Its translation: CASSIQGGSPLHF.